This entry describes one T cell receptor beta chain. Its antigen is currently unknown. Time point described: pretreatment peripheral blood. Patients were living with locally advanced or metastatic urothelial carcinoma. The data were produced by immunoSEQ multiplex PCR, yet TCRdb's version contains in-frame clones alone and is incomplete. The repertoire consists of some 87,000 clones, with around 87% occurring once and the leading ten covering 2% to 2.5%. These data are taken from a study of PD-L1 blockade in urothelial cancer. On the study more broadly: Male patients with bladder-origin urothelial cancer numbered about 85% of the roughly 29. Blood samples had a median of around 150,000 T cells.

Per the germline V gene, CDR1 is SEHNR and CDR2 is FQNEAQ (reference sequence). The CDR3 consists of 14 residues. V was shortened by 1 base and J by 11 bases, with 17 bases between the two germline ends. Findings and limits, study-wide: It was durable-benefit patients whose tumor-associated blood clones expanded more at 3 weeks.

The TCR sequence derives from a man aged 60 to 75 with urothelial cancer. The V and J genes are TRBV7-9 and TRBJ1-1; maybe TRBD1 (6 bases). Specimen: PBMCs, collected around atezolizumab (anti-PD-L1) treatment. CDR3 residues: CASSLGWDNPWAFF. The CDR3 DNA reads TGTGCCAGCAGCTTAGGATGGGACAACCCGTGGGCTTTCTTT. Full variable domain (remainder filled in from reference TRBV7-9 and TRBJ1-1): DTGVSQNPRHKITKRGQNVTFRCDPISEHNRLYWYRQTLGQGPEFLTYFQNEAQLEKSRLLSDRFSAERPKGSFSTLEIQRTEQGDSAMYLCASSLGWDNPWAFFGQGTRLTVV.